The T cell receptor (beta chain) described here comes from a study of blood T cell repertoires in COVID-19 (TCRdb year 2020). For context, the study as a whole: Collaborator samples came from the United States, Italy and Spain and covered acute and convalescent phases of COVID-19. The material from the prospective study consisted of cDNA or gDNA derived from T cells, B-cell-depleted T cells, or PBMCs. Subjects who had been exposed to COVID-19, were actively infected with it, or had recovered from it provided the deeply sampled blood TCRbeta repertoires that made up the dataset. The repertoires were released in a freely available public database meant as a resource for research on the immune response to SARS-CoV-2. Samples came from the ongoing ImmuneRACE study (first 160 participants) plus 1,254 subjects from 6 global collaborators. Sample metadata almost always included a de-identified subject ID, COVID-19 status, age in years and sex. Where HLA class I and class II types were available, the types were taken from metadata supplied by the sample provider, not from assay-based typing. What the authors observed across the whole study: The amount of clinical and demographic metadata varied by source and participant and was provided uncurated.

The cysteine opens and the phenylalanine closes a CDR3 of 16 amino acids. Here the CDR3 DNA is all that survives: 48 bases in frame from base 1. CDR1 and CDR2, looked up from the germline V gene (reference sequence), are MNHEY and SMNVEV. The germline V and J ends show losses of 4 bases and 4 bases respectively, and no gene match explains 7 bases of the junction. TCRbeta CDR3 regions were amplified from genomic DNA using the immunoSEQ Assay, a bias-controlled multiplex PCR. The study's processing was this. The number of nucleated cells in each sample was estimated from the amplification of reference gene primers within the assay. Sequence reads were collapsed and filtered to measure the absolute abundance of every unique TCRbeta CDR3 rearrangement. For each sample, productive Simpson clonality was calculated as the square root of Simpson's diversity index over productive rearrangements. TCRdb carries this immuneACCESS record with in-frame sequences only. Its versions omit some clonotypes, under half of them owing to an unresolved V gene in the studies checked, with the rest unexplained. The V and J calls and clone size are taken from that table; D and trimming were inferred from the DNA. The sample includes just over 150,000 clones, with roughly 88% observed a single time. Jointly, the top ten make up approximately 10% of the sample.

Turning to this clone: Its antigen is not yet known. No base quality information exists; no much larger clone differs at one position.

The collaborating institutions used their own protocols to collect whole blood in K2EDTA tubes. For TCRbeta analysis, collaborator samples were shipped as frozen whole blood, as isolated PBMCs, or as DNA extracted from either sample type. The sequencing input was peripheral blood. This chain is built from TRBV27 and TRBJ1-6; 7 bases in the middle match TRBD1. The TCR comes from a woman in her forties or fifties with acute or convalescent COVID-19. The DNA sequence is as follows: TGTGCCAGCAGTTCCATCTCACAGGGGTATAATTCACCCCTCCACTTT. It is translated as CASSSISQGYNSPLHF.